This paragraph covers one T cell receptor beta chain sequence. The antigen is not known. The V end lost 8 bases, the J end lost 3 bases, and 19 bases lay between the germline ends. CDR1 is MDHEN and CDR2 is SYDVKM in the germline V gene. This CDR3 region has 15 residues. Sequencing of TCR beta was undertaken in CD8+ and CD4+ T cells derived from blood. Negative isolation yielded CD4+ and CD8+ T cells, and FACS enriched TEMRA cells. This sample is part of a study of CD8 T cells in Susac syndrome. Study-level findings and limits: Individuals included in the TCR sequencing and HLA analysis were acknowledged by the study to be relatively few in number.

RNA, at roughly 0.45 to 1 ug, was reverse transcribed with random hexamers. With immunoSEQ multiplex PCR, TCR beta CDR3 was amplified across 54 Vbeta and 13 Jbeta. One entry per CDR3 protein, called by TCRdb with MiXCR from the immunoSEQ multiplex PCR reads. The sample lists around 190,000 distinct CDR3 sequences, approximately 95% occurring once. This TCR was recovered from a human donor with multiple sclerosis. The rearrangement joins TRBV28 to TRBJ1-1; no clear D gene. Sequenced sample: CD8+ T cells from PBMCs. The CDR3 region has the DNA TGTGCCAGCCGAAAAAGAGTCGGGAGGGACACTGAAGCTTTCTTT. Its translation: CASRKRVGRDTEAFF.